A single sample gave rise to the 32 T cell receptor beta chains below, sequenced in a study of shared clonotypes between healthy human individuals. The table came from immunoSEQ multiplex PCR; TCRdb's copy has only in-frame clones and leaves some out. The sample consists of roughly 2.5 million clones, around nine tenths of them appearing once. Sequences were obtained from naive CD4+ T cells sorted from blood. Stated subset: CD45RA+ positively selected. These receptors were collected from a young man in good health.

The V call is TRBV6-4, the J call TRBJ1-2; 7 bases line up with TRBD1. The CDR3 contains 13 residues. The V and J ends lost 6 bases and 10 bases, in that order; junction bases with no gene match: 11. Germline CDR1 MRHNA, CDR2 SNTAGT. CDR3 nucleotide sequence: TGTGCCAGCAGACGTGAGGGGACAGTAGTCTACACCTTC. Amino acids: CASRREGTVVYTF.

Turning to this clone: This specimen includes other DNA sequences encoding the same CDR3. This chain uses TRBV6-5 with TRBJ2-5; D unresolved. CDR1 is MNHEY, CDR2 SVGAGI, per germline. The CDR3 sequence is 13 residues long. Trimming shortened V by 6 bases and J by 1 base, and 9 bases separated the two germline ends. The CDR3 is CASSRGPQETQYF. DNA for the CDR3: TGTGCCAGCAGCCGAGGACCCCAAGAGACCCAGTACTTC.

J is TRBJ1-2 and V is TRBV7-9; 7 bases map to TRBD1. With 3 bases clipped from V and 4 bases from J, the junction kept 11 bases outside the gene matches. The CDR3 spans 16 residues. The germline V gene has CDR1 SEHNR and CDR2 FQNEAQ (reference sequence). The CDR3 sequence: CASSFPAARGVYGYTF. Here the CDR3 DNA reads TGTGCCAGCAGCTTCCCTGCCGCCAGGGGGGTCTATGGCTACACCTTC.

The chain joins TRBV6-5 to TRBJ2-7; TRBD1 matches at 8 bases. Germline V CDR1 and CDR2: MNHEY, SVGAGI. The CDR3 runs 12 residues. V was pared by 8 bases and J by 6 bases, with 6 bases of the junction left unmatched. The CDR3 coding sequence is TGTGCCAGCTTCCAGGGGGCCGGCGAGCAGTACTTC. Its translation: CASFQGAGEQYF.

The chain links TRBV2 to TRBJ1-6; D possibly corresponds to TRBD1 (5 bases). This CDR3 is 16 amino acids long. Germline V gene sequence: CDR1 SNHLY, CDR2 FYNNEI. Trimming removed 2 bases from V and 8 bases from J, with 16 bases in between. CDR3 loop: CASSESSRVNYSPLHF. The CDR3 region has the DNA TGTGCCAGCAGTGAATCAAGCAGGGTGAATTATTCACCCCTCCACTTT.

The V call is TRBV29-1, the J call TRBJ2-5; D unclear. CDR1 is SQVTM and CDR2 is ANQGSEA in the germline V gene. V was pared by 7 bases and J by 3 bases, with 9 bases between. The CDR3 is 11 residues long. CDR3 nucleotides: TGCAGCGGGGCGGTAAAAGAGACCCAGTACTTC. Protein sequence: CSGAVKETQYF.

Note on this clone: Other DNA sequences of this sample code for an identical CDR3. V and J are TRBV19 and TRBJ1-5, with D tentatively TRBD1 (5 bases). CDR3 length: 11 residues. Germline-derived CDR1 and CDR2 are LNHDA and SQIVND (reference sequence). V lost 5 bases and J lost 7, with 6 bases in between. CDR3 sequence reads: CASSEGQPQHF. Here the CDR3 DNA reads TGTGCCAGTAGTGAGGGGCAGCCCCAGCATTTT. Variable domain in full (rest from reference TRBV19 and TRBJ1-5): DGGITQSPKYLFRKEGQNVTLSCEQNLNHDAMYWYRQDPGQGLRLIYYSQIVNDFQKGDIAEGYSVSREKKESFPLTVTSAQKNPTAFYLCASSEGQPQHFGDGTRLSIL.

This chain joins TRBV14 and TRBJ2-3, with D unclear. The V and J ends lost 1 base and 4 bases respectively, with 12 bases between them. Germline V gives CDR1 SGHDN, CDR2 FVKESK. The CDR3 sequence is 15 residues long. The CDR3 spells CASSQVESPPDTQYF. CDR3 DNA sequence: TGTGCCAGCAGCCAAGTAGAGTCTCCCCCAGATACGCAGTATTTT.

The chain recombines TRBV6-1 with TRBJ1-2; 8 bases fit TRBD1. The CDR3 totals 15 residues. CDR1 and CDR2 from the germline V gene are MNHNS and SASEGT. V shed 2 bases and J 2 bases; nucleotides not matched to a gene: 4. The CDR3 coding sequence is TGTGCCAGCAGTGAAAGGGACAGGCCGAACTATGGCTACACCTTC. Translating it yields CASSERDRPNYGYTF.

This clone was counted a single time. One junction end disagrees with the germline gene, perhaps due to a read error. The same CDR3 also results from other DNA sequences found in this sample. This rearrangement joins TRBV7-2 to TRBJ1-5, with a possible D match to TRBD1 (5 bases). The V gene's germline CDR1 is SGHTA and CDR2 FQGNSA. The CDR3 extends over 15 amino acids. The CDR3 region is CASSLAWGSNQPQHF. CDR3 DNA: TGTGCCAGCAGCCTAGCTTGGGGGAGCAATCAGCCCCAGCATTTT.

V usage is TRBV4-1 and J usage is TRBJ2-7, with D possibly being TRBD1 (6 bases). The germline gives CDR1 MGHRA, CDR2 YSYEKL. The V gene lost 0 bases and the J gene lost 3 bases, with 12 bases spanning the gap. This CDR3 is built from 15 residues. Here the CDR3 reads CASSQEVNRVYEQYF. The CDR3 DNA reads as TGCGCCAGCAGCCAAGAGGTCAACAGGGTCTACGAGCAGTACTTC.

The chain has TRBV5-1 and TRBJ1-2; TRBD1 aligns across 11 bases. V dropped 3 bases and J dropped 2; count of bases not matched to a gene: 9. The CDR3 totals 17 residues. Per the germline V gene, CDR1 is SGHRS and CDR2 is YFSETQ. The CDR3 here is CASSSRTGGGPNYGYTF. Written as DNA, the CDR3 is TGCGCCAGCAGCTCCCGGACAGGGGGCGGGCCAAACTATGGCTACACCTTC.

The chain carries TRBV28 and TRBJ1-4, with TRBD1 identical over 7 bases. The V and J ends lost 6 bases and 8 bases, in that order; junction bases with no gene match: 9. This CDR3 comprises 14 residues. Per the germline V gene, CDR1 is MDHEN and CDR2 is SYDVKM. As DNA, the CDR3 is TGTGCCAGCAGGGCAGACAGGGAAGTAGAAAAACTGTTTTTT. Protein product: CASRADREVEKLFF.

The chain's CDR3 is CASSIGSSTDTQYF. The CDR3 DNA follows: TGTGCCAGTAGTATAGGCTCTAGCACAGATACGCAGTATTTT. The rearrangement uses TRBV19 and TRBJ2-3; unclear D gene. Trimming left V 1 base short and J 0 bases short, with 5 bases between. The germline gives CDR1 LNHDA, CDR2 SQIVND (reference sequence). There are 14 residues in the CDR3.

The genes are TRBV7-2 and TRBJ2-3; tentative D call: TRBD2 (5 bases). Germline CDR1 reads SGHTA; CDR2 reads FQGNSA. The CDR3 consists of 14 residues. The V end was cut by 3 bases, the J end by 3 bases, with 10 bases between. The CDR3 DNA reads TGTGCCAGCAGCTTCACCGGGAAGACAGATACGCAGTATTTT. This translates into CASSFTGKTDTQYF.

This clone was seen just once. This sequence joins TRBV10-2 and TRBJ2-3, with D perhaps TRBD1 (6 bases). The germline V and J ends were trimmed by 7 bases and 1 base, with 9 bases remaining between them. The CDR3 runs to 13 residues. Germline V lookup: CDR1 WSHSY, CDR2 SAAADI. CDR3 sequence: CASKGVGTDTQYF. As DNA, the CDR3 is TGCGCCAGCAAGGGGGTGGGCACAGATACGCAGTATTTT.

This chain links TRBV5-8 with TRBJ1-3; no clear D gene. The CDR3 sequence is 13 residues long. Deletions cut 2 bases from V and 1 base from J, with 4 bases between. Germline CDR1 and CDR2: SGHTS and YDEGEE. The CDR3 loop reads CASSLGSGNTIYF. The CDR3 DNA reads TGTGCCAGCAGCTTAGGTTCTGGAAACACCATATATTTT.

The chain joins TRBV19 to TRBJ1-5, with a possible D match to TRBD1 (6 bases). The CDR3 totals 13 residues. Germline V gene data show CDR1 as LNHDA and CDR2 as SQIVND (reference sequence). Trimming took 9 bases from V and 3 from J, leaving 12 bases between them. CDR3 coding DNA: TGTGCCAGCCACCGGGACATCAATCAGCCCCAGCATTTT. Residues: CASHRDINQPQHF.

The J gene is TRBJ2-7, the V gene TRBV30; 10 bases match TRBD2. Germline CDR1 reads GTSNPN; CDR2 reads SVGIG (reference sequence). CDR3 length equals 13 residues. The V and J ends lost 4 bases and 2 bases, in that order; junction bases with no gene match: 2. CDR3 amino acids: CAWTSGSPYEQYF. The CDR3 DNA reads as TGTGCCTGGACTAGCGGGAGTCCCTACGAGCAGTACTTC.

Only a few counts were recorded for this clone. At the DNA level, this CDR3 is encoded by other sequences in the same sample as well. The chain is built from TRBV19 and TRBJ1-6, with D tentatively TRBD1 (5 bases). The CDR3 extends over 14 amino acids. The V end was cut by 0 bases, the J end by 5 bases, with 5 bases between. CDR1 LNHDA and CDR2 SQIVND come from the germline V gene (reference sequence). Here the CDR3 reads CASSIEGDNSPLHF. DNA of the CDR3: TGTGCCAGTAGTATAGAAGGGGATAATTCACCCCTCCACTTT. Using reference TRBV19 and TRBJ1-6 for the parts outside the CDR3, the full variable domain is DGGITQSPKYLFRKEGQNVTLSCEQNLNHDAMYWYRQDPGQGLRLIYYSQIVNDFQKGDIAEGYSVSREKKESFPLTVTSAQKNPTAFYLCASSIEGDNSPLHFGNGTRLTVT.

CDR3 nucleotides: TGTGCCACCAGCACCGGACTAGCGGGGTCGTTAGTTGAGACCCAGTACTTC. It translates to CATSTGLAGSLVETQYF. This sequence joins TRBV15 and TRBJ2-5; the match to TRBD2 covers 12 bases. V trimming: 4 bases; J trimming: 5 bases; junction bases outside the gene matches: 11. Germline CDR1 is LNHNV and CDR2 is YYDKDF (reference sequence). The CDR3 covers 17 residues.

The CDR3 region is CASSSLAGGNTGELFF. CDR3 coding DNA: TGTGCCAGCAGCTCGCTAGCGGGGGGGAACACCGGGGAGCTGTTTTTT. This chain uses TRBV7-9 with TRBJ2-2; 11 bases are shared with TRBD2. V lost 4 bases to trimming and J lost 1 base; unmatched junction nucleotides: 2. From germline, CDR1 is SEHNR and CDR2 FQNEAQ (reference sequence). This CDR3 region has 16 residues.

Here the CDR3 DNA reads TGTGCCAGCAGCTCGGAGAGGTCCGGGGAGCTGTTTTTT. This codes for CASSSERSGELFF. The V call is TRBV6-4, the J call TRBJ2-2; unclear D gene. Germline assignment: CDR1 MRHNA and CDR2 SNTAGT. The CDR3 consists of 13 residues. V was cut by 6 bases and J by 6 bases, with 11 bases left in between.

This chain joins TRBV6-6 and TRBJ2-7, with 7 bases matching TRBD1. Germline CDR1 MNHNY, CDR2 SVGAGI (reference sequence). The junction had 8 bases not matched to a gene; V was cut back by 5 bases and J by 1 base. The CDR3 runs 15 residues. CDR3 bases: TGTGCCAGCAGTAGGGGGCGCCCCGGATCCTACGAGCAGTACTTC. Amino acids: CASSRGRPGSYEQYF.

The rearrangement links TRBV30 to TRBJ1-3; TRBD1 might be the D (5 bases). The CDR3 has 16 residues. V lost 2 bases and J lost 1, with 15 bases in between. The germline V gene has CDR1 GTSNPN and CDR2 SVGIG (reference sequence). For the CDR3, the DNA is TGTGCCTGGAGTAAACCGGGACTGACGTCTGGAAACACCATATATTTT. This codes for CAWSKPGLTSGNTIYF. The whole variable domain, filled in from reference TRBV30 and TRBJ1-3, reads SQTIHQWPATLVQPVGSPLSLECTVEGTSNPNLYWYRQAAGRGLQLLFYSVGIGQISSEVPQNLSASRPQDRQFILSSKKLLLSDSGFYLCAWSKPGLTSGNTIYFGEGSWLTVV.

The chain combines TRBV5-1 with TRBJ2-3; TRBD2 might be the D (6 bases). Germline V gene data show CDR1 as SGHRS and CDR2 as YFSETQ. V was cut by 4 bases and J by 6 bases, with 18 bases left in between. The length of the CDR3 is 15 residues. In DNA form, the CDR3 reads TGCGCCAGCAGCCCTAAGCGACTAGTGCTCGATACGCAGTATTTT. Translated: CASSPKRLVLDTQYF.

The CDR3 region has the DNA TGTGCCAGTAGTATCCTGGGCCAGGGAGGGACCCAGTACTTC. Translation gives CASSILGQGGTQYF. The chain recombines TRBV19 with TRBJ2-5; TRBD2 might be the D (6 bases). V was shortened by 3 bases and J by 7 bases, with 15 bases between the two germline ends. Germline-derived CDR1 and CDR2 are LNHDA and SQIVND (reference sequence). This CDR3 has 14 amino acids.

The rearrangement links TRBV11-2 to TRBJ1-1; D gene ambiguous. Germline CDR1 SGHAT, CDR2 FQNNGV. CDR3 length: 16 residues. With 0 bases removed from V and 1 base from J, the gap between germline ends came to 12 bases. The CDR3 region has the DNA TGTGCCAGCAGCTTAGATTGGGATAGGTCGAACACTGAAGCTTTCTTT. It is translated as CASSLDWDRSNTEAFF.

The chain combines TRBV4-3 with TRBJ1-1; D not certain. V lost 0 bases to trimming and J lost 1 base, with 9 bases between them. Germline values: CDR1 LGHNA, CDR2 YSLEER. The CDR3 runs to 15 residues. CDR3 DNA: TGCGCCAGCAGCCAAGATTTTTACAAGAACACTGAAGCTTTCTTT. Amino acids: CASSQDFYKNTEAFF.

The chain couples TRBV6-1 to TRBJ1-6; TRBD1 might be the D (5 bases). The germline V gene has CDR1 MNHNS and CDR2 SASEGT. V was trimmed by 2 bases and J by 6 bases, leaving 11 bases between them. This CDR3 is built from 15 residues. The DNA of the CDR3 is TGTGCCAGCAGTGAATTACTGGGGCTTAATTCACCCCTCCACTTT. Its protein is CASSELLGLNSPLHF.

The rearrangement links TRBV30 to TRBJ2-1; D is uncertain. The CDR3 extends over 12 amino acids. The V and J ends lost 3 bases and 8 bases respectively, with 11 bases between them. From germline, CDR1 is GTSNPN and CDR2 SVGIG (reference sequence). In DNA, the CDR3 is TGTGCCTGGAGACCCCTCTCGTATGAGCAGTTCTTC. This encodes CAWRPLSYEQFF.

V is TRBV2 and J is TRBJ2-3; possible D gene TRBD1, 5 bases. Trimming took 7 bases from V and 0 from J, leaving 11 bases between them. The CDR3 length is 14 residues. CDR1 is SNHLY and CDR2 is FYNNEI in the germline V gene. The CDR3 DNA follows: TGTGCCAGCATCAGGGTTTCTAGCACAGATACGCAGTATTTT. This translates into CASIRVSSTDTQYF.